Listed below are T cell receptor beta chains from one sample, sequenced in a study of T-cell memory formation after mild COVID-19. Each CDR3 protein gets one entry after TCRdb re-called the 5' RACE reads with MiXCR. Altogether fewer than 250,000 distinct CDR3 sequences are present, 15% to 20% being singletons, with the ten largest covering about 2.4%. The sample taken for sequencing was PBMCs or a T cell subset sorted from them (not recorded which). The receptors were gathered from an adult woman who had mild COVID-19 (a few samples of this study predate the infection). Cell type and time point are not known. CDR3s include the opening cysteine and the closing phenylalanine or tryptophan. Each record gives: clone size, V gene, J gene, D gene, CDR3 DNA, CDR3 protein. A D gene is named only where the DNA matches it firmly. Part of the rows lack a size; the others show once, few, many or a class for expanded clones.

many	TRBV7-2	TRBJ2-2	-	TGTGCCAGCAGCTTACGGCGGTCGAACACCGGGGAGCTGTTTTTT	CASSLRRSNTGELFF
-	TRBV19	TRBJ1-1	-	TGTGCCAGTAGTAGAAGTAGGACTGAAGCTTTCTTT	CASSRSRTEAFF
-	TRBV12-3/TRBV12-4	TRBJ2-7	-	TGTGCCAGCAGTCTCCGAGGGCTAGCCGGGCAGTACTTC	CASSLRGLAGQYF
-	TRBV24-1	TRBJ2-5	-	TGTGCCACCAGTGATTCTTCGGGGGCCGGGGAGACCCAGTACTTC	CATSDSSGAGETQYF
few	TRBV5-1	TRBJ2-3	-	TGCGCCAGCAGCAGGACAGATGGCACAGATACGCAGTATTTT	CASSRTDGTDTQYF
few	TRBV7-2	TRBJ2-2	-	TGTGCCAGCAGCTTAGAGAGCAGCAATCCCGGGGAGCTGTTTTTT	CASSLESSNPGELFF
few	TRBV4-1	TRBJ2-1	-	TGCGCCAGCAGAGGGGAGGTGGGTGTCAATGAGCAGTTCTTC	CASRGEVGVNEQFF
few	TRBV2	TRBJ2-2	-	TGTGCCAGCAGTCGGGGGTTGGACACCGGGGAGCTGTTTTTT	CASSRGLDTGELFF
-	TRBV6-2/TRBV6-3	TRBJ2-1	-	TGTGCCAGCAGTTACGGGACCTACAATGAGCAGTTCTTC	CASSYGTYNEQFF
-	TRBV24-1	TRBJ2-6	-	TGTGCCACCAGTGTAACGGGCTCTGGGGCCAACGTCCTGACTTTC	CATSVTGSGANVLTF
-	TRBV6-5	TRBJ2-7	-	TGTGCCAGCCAAAGGGTGGAAGGCTCCTACGAGCAGTACTTC	CASQRVEGSYEQYF
few	TRBV6-1	TRBJ2-5	-	TGTGCCACCGCCGGACCCACGAAAACGGAGACCCAGTACTTC	CATAGPTKTETQYF
-	TRBV5-1	TRBJ2-5	-	TGCGCCAGCAGCCCTGGAGGGTACTTCGAAGAGACCCAGTACTTC	CASSPGGYFEETQYF
-	TRBV10-3	TRBJ2-7	-	TGTGCCATCAGAGAGGGGGTCTACGAGCAGTACTTC	CAIREGVYEQYF
many	TRBV5-5	TRBJ2-5	TRBD1	TGTGCCAGCAGCTGGACAGGGACCCCAGGGACCCAGTACTTC	CASSWTGTPGTQYF
-	TRBV4-1	TRBJ1-1	-	TGCGCCAGCAGCCAGCCCCGGCGGGGGATTTGGAACACTGAAGCTTTCTTT	CASSQPRRGIWNTEAFF
few	TRBV20-1	TRBJ2-3	-	TGCAGTGCTAGATGGGGGGGCCGGGGAGATACGCAGTATTTT	CSARWGGRGDTQYF
-	TRBV18	TRBJ1-1	-	TGTGCCAGCTCACTTTCTGGCTGGCCCGAAGCTTTCTTT	CASSLSGWPEAFF
many	TRBV3-1	TRBJ2-3	-	TGTGCCAGCAGCCCCTCGAGGGGGGCCCCAGCTAGCACAGATACGCAGTATTTT	CASSPSRGAPASTDTQYF
-	TRBV5-1	TRBJ2-2	-	TGCGCCAGCAGCTTGCGAAACAGTTACACCGGGGAGCTGTTTTTT	CASSLRNSYTGELFF
-	TRBV3-1	TRBJ1-3	-	TGTGCCAGCGCGAACTTCGGAAACACCATATATTTT	CASANFGNTIYF
few	TRBV7-9	TRBJ2-1	TRBD2	TGTGCCAGTATCGGGGGAGGGCCGTACAATGAGCAGTTCTTC	CASIGGGPYNEQFF
few	TRBV10-3	TRBJ2-5	-	TGTGCCATCAGTAGGGGGGCAGGGGAGACCCAGTACTTC	CAISRGAGETQYF